These 10 T cell receptor beta chains came from one sample sequenced in a study of T-cell reconstitution after alpha-beta-depleted transplantation in children. The library targeted TCRbeta and was prepared with unique molecular identifiers. TCRdb re-called the PCR reads through MiXCR, storing one row per CDR3 protein. The top ten clones hold around 9.9% of a sample with roughly 310,000 distinct CDR3 sequences, approximately 23% of them seen once. The source material was PBMCs, mostly from graft donor cells, sampled 180 days after TCRalphabeta/CD19-depleted stem cell transplant. The source is a male patient under 18 who had a stem cell transplant for acute lymphoblastic leukemia, so the T cells may come from the graft donor.

In its sample, this clonotype was seen many times. V and J are TRBV10-3 and TRBJ2-1; D not resolved. The CDR3 spans 14 residues. V shed 6 bases and J shed 0 bases, with 9 bases lying between them. Per the germline V gene, CDR1 is ENHRY and CDR2 is SYGVKD. The CDR3 DNA follows: TGTGCCATCAGACAGTCGAGCTCCTACAATGAGCAGTTCTTC. Translated: CAIRQSSSYNEQFF.

The chain couples TRBV7-2 to TRBJ2-7, with 7 bases identical to TRBD2. Per germline, CDR1 SGHTA and CDR2 FQGNSA. The CDR3 length is 15 residues. V was clipped by 2 bases and J by 1 base; unmatched bases: 5. The CDR3 here is CASSLLQRGSYEQYF. The CDR3 DNA is TGTGCCAGCAGCTTACTCCAGCGGGGTTCCTACGAGCAGTACTTC.

The J gene is TRBJ1-4, the V gene TRBV6-1; tentatively, D is TRBD1 (6 bases). Trimming removed 5 bases at V and 6 bases at J, with 10 bases between. The CDR3 is 13 amino acids. Germline loops: CDR1 MNHNS, CDR2 SASEGT. CDR3 loop: CASSPRTDEKLFF. CDR3 nucleotides: TGTGCCAGCAGTCCCCGGACAGATGAAAAACTGTTTTTT.

The chain joins TRBV6-1 to TRBJ2-3; D possibly corresponds to TRBD2 (5 bases). The V gene lost 6 bases and the J gene lost 4 bases, with 11 bases spanning the gap. CDR3 length: 13 residues. Germline CDR1 is MNHNS and CDR2 is SASEGT. CDR3 DNA sequence: TGTGCCAGCAGCGGGGTGCTACCAGATACGCAGTATTTT. It encodes CASSGVLPDTQYF.

The chain links TRBV7-4 to TRBJ2-3, with D possibly being TRBD2 (6 bases). The germline CDR1 and CDR2 sequences are SGHVT and SQSDAQ. The CDR3 covers 15 residues. V lost 1 base to trimming and J lost 3 bases, with 11 bases between them. The CDR3 sequence: CASSLGRAKTDTQYF. CDR3 nucleotide sequence: TGTGCCAGCAGCTTAGGGAGGGCCAAAACAGATACGCAGTATTTT. The whole variable domain, filled in from reference TRBV7-4 and TRBJ2-3, reads GAGVSQSPRYKVAKRGRDVALRCDSISGHVTLYWYRQTLGQGSEVLTYSQSDAQRDKSGRPSGRFSAERPERSVSTLKIQRTEQGDSAVYLCASSLGRAKTDTQYFGPGTRLTVL.

There are many counts of this clonotype. The gene calls are TRBV29-1 and TRBJ2-7; TRBD2 aligns across 8 bases. Trimming at V came to 7 bases and at J to 3 bases, leaving 8 bases not matched to a gene. This CDR3 contains 13 residues. Germline V lookup: CDR1 SQVTM, CDR2 ANQGSEA. Here the CDR3 DNA reads TGCAGCGCGGCCGGGACTAGAGACTACGAGCAGTACTTC. Translating it yields CSAAGTRDYEQYF.

CDR3 loop: CASSYSSGTFTDTQYF. The CDR3, as DNA: TGTGCCAGCAGTTACAGTAGCGGGACGTTCACAGATACGCAGTATTTT. The chain combines TRBV6-2 or TRBV6-3 with TRBJ2-3; 8 positions agree with TRBD2. CDR1 is MNHEY, CDR2 SVGEGT, per germline. Unmatched junction bases numbered 6, after V lost 2 bases and J lost 2 bases. The CDR3 covers 16 residues.

This clonotype occurred a few times. The chain links TRBV7-6 to TRBJ2-3, with D uncertain. V shed 1 base and J shed 3 bases, with 11 bases lying between them. The V gene's germline CDR1 is SGHVS and CDR2 FNYEAQ. The CDR3 covers 15 residues. This CDR3 reads CASSLGASRTDTQYF. The CDR3, as DNA: TGTGCCAGCAGCTTAGGCGCTAGTCGGACAGATACGCAGTATTTT.

The chain couples TRBV18 to TRBJ2-7, with 8 positions matching TRBD1. CDR3 length: 12 residues. Trimming took 8 bases from V and 7 from J; bases not matched to a gene: 7. Germline-derived CDR1 and CDR2 are KGHSH and LQKENI. As DNA, the CDR3 is TGTGCCAGCGACGGACAGGGTGGAGAGCAGTACTTC. Protein sequence: CASDGQGGEQYF.

The chain uses TRBV5-1 and TRBJ1-6; 9 bases align to TRBD1. This CDR3 has 17 residues. The ends lost 2 bases at V and 10 bases at J; junction bases unmatched: 13. CDR1 SGHRS and CDR2 YFSETQ come from the germline V gene. The CDR3 DNA follows: TGCGCCAGCAGCTTAGGACCTAGACAGGGGGAAAGGTCACCCCTCCACTTT. Protein product: CASSLGPRQGERSPLHF.